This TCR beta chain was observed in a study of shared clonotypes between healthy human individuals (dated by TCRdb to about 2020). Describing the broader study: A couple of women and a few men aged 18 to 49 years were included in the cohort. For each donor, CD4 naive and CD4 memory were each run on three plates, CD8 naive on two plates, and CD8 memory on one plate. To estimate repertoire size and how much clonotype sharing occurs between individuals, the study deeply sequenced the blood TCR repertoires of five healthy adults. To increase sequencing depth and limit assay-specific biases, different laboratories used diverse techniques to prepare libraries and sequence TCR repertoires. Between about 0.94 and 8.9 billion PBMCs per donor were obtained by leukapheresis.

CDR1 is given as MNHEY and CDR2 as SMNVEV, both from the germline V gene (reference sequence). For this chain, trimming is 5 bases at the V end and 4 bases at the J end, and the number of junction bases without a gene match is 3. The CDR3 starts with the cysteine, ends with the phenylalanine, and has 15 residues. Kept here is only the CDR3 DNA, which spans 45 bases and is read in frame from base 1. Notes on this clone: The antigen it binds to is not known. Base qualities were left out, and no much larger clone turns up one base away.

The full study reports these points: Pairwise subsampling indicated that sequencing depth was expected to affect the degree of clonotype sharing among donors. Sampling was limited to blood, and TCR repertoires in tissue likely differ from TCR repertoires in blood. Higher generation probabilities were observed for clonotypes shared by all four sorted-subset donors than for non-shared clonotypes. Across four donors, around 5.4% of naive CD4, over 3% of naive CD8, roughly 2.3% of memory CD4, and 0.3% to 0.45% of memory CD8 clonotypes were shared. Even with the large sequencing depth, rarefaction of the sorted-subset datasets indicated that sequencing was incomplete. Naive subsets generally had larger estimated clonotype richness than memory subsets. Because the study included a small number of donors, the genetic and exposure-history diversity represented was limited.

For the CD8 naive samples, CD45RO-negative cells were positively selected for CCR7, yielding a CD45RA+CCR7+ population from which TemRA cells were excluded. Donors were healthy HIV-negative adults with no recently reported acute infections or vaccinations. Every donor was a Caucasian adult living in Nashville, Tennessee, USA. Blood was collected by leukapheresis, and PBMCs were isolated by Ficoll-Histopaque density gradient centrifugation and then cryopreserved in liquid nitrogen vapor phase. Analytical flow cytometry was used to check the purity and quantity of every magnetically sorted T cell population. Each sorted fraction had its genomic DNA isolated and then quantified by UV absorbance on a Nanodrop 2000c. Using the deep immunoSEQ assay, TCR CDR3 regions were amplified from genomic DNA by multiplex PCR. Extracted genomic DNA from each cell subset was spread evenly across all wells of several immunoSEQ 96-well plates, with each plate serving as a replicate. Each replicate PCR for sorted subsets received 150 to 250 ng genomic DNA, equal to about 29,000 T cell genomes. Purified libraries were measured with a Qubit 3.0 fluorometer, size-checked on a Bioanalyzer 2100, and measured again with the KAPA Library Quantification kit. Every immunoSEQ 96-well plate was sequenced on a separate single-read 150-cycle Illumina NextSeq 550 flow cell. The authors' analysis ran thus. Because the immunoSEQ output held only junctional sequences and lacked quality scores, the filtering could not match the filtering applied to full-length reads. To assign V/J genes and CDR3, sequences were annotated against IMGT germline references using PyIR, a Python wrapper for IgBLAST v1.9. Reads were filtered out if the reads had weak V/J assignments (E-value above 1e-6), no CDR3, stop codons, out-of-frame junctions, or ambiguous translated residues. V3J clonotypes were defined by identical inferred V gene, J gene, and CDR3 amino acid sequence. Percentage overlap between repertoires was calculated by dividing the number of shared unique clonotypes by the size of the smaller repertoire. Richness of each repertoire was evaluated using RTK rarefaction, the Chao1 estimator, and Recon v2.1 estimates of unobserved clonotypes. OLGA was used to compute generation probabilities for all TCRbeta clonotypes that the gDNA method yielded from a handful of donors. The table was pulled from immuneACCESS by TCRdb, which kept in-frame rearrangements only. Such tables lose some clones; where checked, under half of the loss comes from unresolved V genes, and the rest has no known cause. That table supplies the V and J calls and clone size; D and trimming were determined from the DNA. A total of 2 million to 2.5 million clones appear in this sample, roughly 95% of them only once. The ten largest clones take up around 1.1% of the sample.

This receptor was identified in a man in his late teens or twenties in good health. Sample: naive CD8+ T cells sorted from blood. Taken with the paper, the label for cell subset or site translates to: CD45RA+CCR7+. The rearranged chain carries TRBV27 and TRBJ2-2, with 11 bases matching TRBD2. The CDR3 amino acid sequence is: CASSLGLAATGELFF. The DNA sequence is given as TGTGCCAGCAGTCTGGGACTAGCGGCCACCGGGGAGCTGTTTTTT.